One and the same sample provided the 4 T cell receptor beta chains below, sequenced in a study of blood T cell repertoires in COVID-19. Generated by immunoSEQ multiplex PCR, the TCRdb table keeps only in-frame clones and is missing some. The sample has about 120,000 clones, 78% seen once. Material for sequencing was peripheral blood. These receptors all stem from a man in his 70s with acute or convalescent COVID-19.

This clone was seen once. The gene calls are TRBV7-3 and TRBJ2-7; D is ambiguous. Germline lookup yields CDR1 SGHTA and CDR2 FQGTGA. The CDR3 runs 13 residues. V gave up 2 bases and J gave up 5 bases, with 10 bases separating them. Here the CDR3 DNA reads TGTGCCAGCAGCTTATCCCGGGTCCACGAGCAGTACTTC. The encoded protein is CASSLSRVHEQYF. Complete variable domain (other parts from reference TRBV7-3 and TRBJ2-7): GAGVSQTPSNKVTEKGKYVELRCDPISGHTALYWYRQSLGQGPEFLIYFQGTGAADDSGLPNDRFFAVRPEGSVSTLKIQRTERGDSAVYLCASSLSRVHEQYFGPGTRLTVT.

This chain uses TRBV4-3 with TRBJ2-3; TRBD1 matches 8 bases. Germline values: CDR1 LGHNA, CDR2 YSLEER. The CDR3 is made up of 19 amino acids. J gave up 2 bases and V 2 bases, and 15 bases lay outside the gene matches. The chain's CDR3 is CASSQSGQGHTRYTDTQYF. The CDR3 coding sequence is TGCGCCAGCAGCCAAAGTGGACAGGGTCATACAAGGTACACAGATACGCAGTATTTT.

CDR3 bases: TGTGCCAGCAGCCGTAGAGACAGGGATGGCTACACCTTC. This gives the protein CASSRRDRDGYTF. The V gene is TRBV9, the J gene TRBJ1-2; TRBD1 aligns across 7 bases. Per germline, CDR1 SGDLS and CDR2 YYNGEE. The V segment lost 4 bases and the J segment 6 bases; nucleotides outside the gene matches: 6. The CDR3 totals 13 residues. The full variable domain, in which reference TRBV9 and TRBJ1-2 provide the parts outside the CDR3, is DSGVTQTPKHLITATGQRVTLRCSPRSGDLSVYWYQQSLDQGLQFLIQYYNGEERAKGNILERFSAQQFPDLHSELNLSSLELGDSALYFCASSRRDRDGYTFGSGTRLTVV.

This clone has just a few counts. The V and J genes are TRBV6-5 and TRBJ2-7, with 7 bases that match TRBD1. The trim removed 6 bases at V and 5 bases at J, leaving 7 bases unmatched. This CDR3 comprises 13 residues. CDR1 is MNHEY and CDR2 is SVGAGI in the germline V gene. CDR3 coding DNA: TGTGCCAGCAGCCGACAGGGTCGTCACGAGCAGTACTTC. Residues: CASSRQGRHEQYF.